These 10 T cell receptor beta chains were sequenced from one sample in a study of technical replicates of blood from a few donors. Sequencing was performed with immunoSEQ multiplex PCR; in TCRdb, only in-frame clones are kept and a portion is missing. Counted here are tens of thousands of clones, roughly 94% occurring once; the ten biggest clones make up roughly 0.25%. The sample taken for sequencing was T cells isolated from PBMCs. These receptors all come from a human donor in good health.

J is TRBJ2-7 and V is TRBV6-5; D is ambiguous. The CDR3 spans 12 residues. Germline V gene lookup returns CDR1 MNHEY and CDR2 SVGAGI. With 6 bases removed from V and 2 bases from J, the gap between germline ends came to 8 bases. The CDR3 spells CASSPRAYEQYF. The CDR3, as DNA: TGTGCCAGCAGCCCCCGGGCCTACGAGCAGTACTTC.

V gene TRBV7-8 combines with J gene TRBJ2-7, with TRBD1 as a possible D gene (7 bases). The V end lost 3 bases, the J end lost 3 bases, and 12 bases lay between the germline ends. The germline CDR1 and CDR2 sequences are SGHVS and FQNEAQ. The CDR3 extends over 14 amino acids. CDR3 in amino acids: CASSFRQGLYEQYF. CDR3 DNA: TGTGCCAGCAGCTTTAGACAGGGACTCTACGAGCAGTACTTC.

This rearrangement joins TRBV9 to TRBJ2-3, with TRBD2 identical over 10 bases. The CDR3 has 16 residues. The V segment lost 2 bases and the J segment 5 bases; nucleotides outside the gene matches: 8. Germline V CDR1 and CDR2: SGDLS, YYNGEE. For the CDR3, the DNA is TGTGCCAGCAGCGTTTGGAGCGGGGGGGCGGTAGATACGCAGTATTTT. This translates into CASSVWSGGAVDTQYF.

CDR3 in amino acids: CASRPGASGTYEQYF. DNA of the CDR3: TGTGCCAGCAGGCCGGGGGCTAGCGGAACCTACGAGCAGTACTTC. The chain couples TRBV2 to TRBJ2-7, with D perhaps TRBD2 (7 bases). The germline V gene encodes CDR1 SNHLY and CDR2 FYNNEI. The CDR3 extends over 15 amino acids. Trimming pared 6 bases from V and 2 bases from J, leaving 17 bases between.

The chain joins TRBV11-1 to TRBJ2-7; the match to TRBD1 covers 10 bases. Germline values: CDR1 SGHAT, CDR2 FQDESV (reference sequence). The CDR3 totals 15 residues. Trimming at V came to 7 bases and at J to 2 bases, leaving 8 bases not matched to a gene. The CDR3 spells CASTRGQGVPYEQYF. Written as DNA, the CDR3 is TGTGCCAGCACCCGCGGACAGGGGGTTCCCTACGAGCAGTACTTC.

The V call is TRBV7-9, the J call TRBJ2-1; the match to TRBD1 covers 9 bases. The CDR3 sequence is 16 residues long. V trimming: 1 base; J trimming: 2 bases; junction bases outside the gene matches: 3. CDR1 is SEHNR, CDR2 FQNEAQ, per germline (reference sequence). CDR3 nucleotide sequence: TGTGCCAGCAGCTTAGAACAGGGGGCCGCCTACAATGAGCAGTTCTTC. Protein product: CASSLEQGAAYNEQFF.

The V and J genes are TRBV5-1 and TRBJ1-4; TRBD1 aligns across 7 bases. Germline CDR1 SGHRS, CDR2 YFSETQ. This CDR3 is built from 15 residues. V dropped 1 base and J dropped 8; count of bases not matched to a gene: 8. CDR3 DNA: TGCGCCAGCAGCTTGATGGAGGGGGCAAGGGAAAAACTGTTTTTT. This sequence encodes CASSLMEGAREKLFF.

V is TRBV25-1 and J is TRBJ2-1, with 11 bases lining up with TRBD2. The length of the CDR3 is 16 residues. Germline V gene lookup returns CDR1 MGHDK and CDR2 SYGVNS. The J segment lost 5 bases and the V segment lost 4 bases, leaving 7 bases of the junction unmatched. The CDR3 nucleotides are TGTGCCAGCAGTGTCTGGGGACTAGCGGAAAACAATGAGCAGTTCTTC. The encoded protein is CASSVWGLAENNEQFF.

The V and J genes are TRBV19 and TRBJ2-3; D possibly corresponds to TRBD1 (6 bases). The CDR3 contains 13 residues. Between the trimmed V and J ends, which lost 5 bases and 7 bases, there was a span of 13 bases. CDR1 and CDR2 from the germline V gene are LNHDA and SQIVND (reference sequence). The CDR3 sequence: CASSPEQGNTQYF. Written as DNA, the CDR3 is TGTGCCAGTAGTCCGGAACAGGGTAATACGCAGTATTTT.

This chain connects TRBV29-1 to TRBJ1-1; no clear D gene. Looked up from germline, CDR1 is SQVTM and CDR2 is ANQGSEA. The germline V and J ends were trimmed by 7 bases and 3 bases, with 9 bases remaining between them. The length of the CDR3 is 11 residues. CDR3 sequence reads: CSAHFYTEAFF. CDR3 bases: TGCAGCGCCCACTTCTACACTGAAGCTTTCTTT.